One and the same sample provided the 25 T cell receptor beta chains below, sequenced in a study of blood T cell repertoires in COVID-19 (dated by TCRdb to the early 2020s). Library preparation used the immunoSEQ multiplex PCR assay. Drawn from immuneACCESS, this table holds only the in-frame rearrangements with V and J called that TCRdb kept. Clones are partly lost; checked studies trace under half to an unresolved V gene and leave the rest unexplained. Here the sample has about 40,000 clones; over 80% occur a single time. The ten most abundant clones make up roughly 5% of the sample. Material for sequencing was peripheral blood. These receptors came from a man between 50 and 59 years old with active COVID-19.

The rearrangement links TRBV7-2 to TRBJ2-7, with D possibly TRBD2 on 6 matching bases. CDR3 length: 17 residues. From germline, CDR1 is SGHTA and CDR2 FQGNSA. With 1 base removed from V and 1 base from J, the gap between germline ends came to 17 bases. The CDR3 region is CASSLVSGGWGSYEQYF. The DNA of the CDR3 is TGTGCCAGCAGCTTAGTCTCCGGGGGATGGGGGTCCTACGAGCAGTACTTC.

The chain couples TRBV11-2 to TRBJ1-2, with 7 bases lining up with TRBD1. There are 15 residues in the CDR3. The V gene end was trimmed by 2 bases and the J gene end by 4 bases; junction bases not matched to a gene: 7. CDR1 is SGHAT and CDR2 is FQNNGV in the germline V gene. CDR3 region: CASSLTEGASYGYTF. The CDR3 DNA reads as TGTGCCAGCAGCTTAACGGAGGGGGCGAGCTATGGCTACACCTTC. The full variable domain, in which reference TRBV11-2 and TRBJ1-2 provide the parts outside the CDR3, is EAGVAQSPRYKIIEKRQSVAFWCNPISGHATLYWYQQILGQGPKLLIQFQNNGVVDDSQLPKDRFSAERLKGVDSTLKIQPAKLEDSAVYLCASSLTEGASYGYTFGSGTRLTVV.

V is TRBV6-5 and J is TRBJ1-2; TRBD1 might be the D (5 bases). The germline V gene has CDR1 MNHEY and CDR2 SVGAGI. Trimming pared 2 bases from V and 2 bases from J, leaving 6 bases between. CDR3 size: 13 residues. The CDR3 nucleotides read TGTGCCAGCAGTTACCGACAGAACTATGGCTACACCTTC. Translation gives CASSYRQNYGYTF.

The chain combines TRBV9 with TRBJ2-1; TRBD1 agrees at 7 bases. Trimming cost V 5 bases and J 4 bases; bases outside gene matches: 9. This CDR3 is 15 amino acids long. Germline V gene sequence: CDR1 SGDLS, CDR2 YYNGEE. The CDR3 region is CASSPRGTDYNEQFF. DNA for the CDR3: TGTGCCAGCAGTCCTAGGGGGACAGATTACAATGAGCAGTTCTTC.

This clone was detected only once. The V call is TRBV5-6, the J call TRBJ2-5; 9 bases are shared with TRBD2. Unmatched junction bases numbered 3, after V lost 4 bases and J lost 5 bases. The CDR3 consists of 13 residues. Looked up from germline, CDR1 is SGHDT and CDR2 is YYEEEE. CDR3 region: CASSPAGGETQYF. For the CDR3, the DNA is TGTGCCAGCAGCCCTGCGGGGGGGGAGACCCAGTACTTC. Supplemented by reference TRBV5-6 and TRBJ2-5, the full variable domain reads DAGVTQSPTHLIKTRGQQVTLRCSPKSGHDTVSWYQQALGQGPQFIFQYYEEEERQRGNFPDRFSGHQFPNYSSELNVNALLLGDSALYLCASSPAGGETQYFGPGTRLLVL.

V usage is TRBV24-1 and J usage is TRBJ2-3, with 11 positions matching TRBD2. V shed 4 bases and J 2 bases; nucleotides not matched to a gene: 4. Germline V CDR1 and CDR2: KGHDR, SFDVKD. The CDR3 contains 16 residues. CDR3 protein: CATSDPSGRYTDTQYF. CDR3 in DNA: TGTGCCACCAGTGACCCTAGCGGGAGGTACACAGATACGCAGTATTTT.

V usage is TRBV9 and J usage is TRBJ1-1, with D maybe TRBD1 (6 bases). CDR3 length: 13 amino acids. With 4 bases removed from V and 3 bases from J, the gap between germline ends came to 10 bases. Germline-derived CDR1 and CDR2 are SGDLS and YYNGEE. CDR3 coding DNA: TGTGCCAGCAGCCTAGGGGGGCACACTGAAGCTTTCTTT. It codes for CASSLGGHTEAFF.

The chain combines TRBV27 with TRBJ1-2; tentative D call: TRBD1 (6 bases). Trimming pared 2 bases from V and 4 bases from J, leaving 11 bases between. Germline CDR1 reads MNHEY; CDR2 reads SMNVEV (reference sequence). The CDR3 runs 14 residues. CDR3 in DNA: TGTGCCAGCAGTTTAATACAGGGCGGCTATGGCTACACCTTC. Protein product: CASSLIQGGYGYTF.

The chain combines TRBV2 with TRBJ2-5, with 10 bases matching TRBD2. The ends lost 6 bases at V and 0 bases at J; junction bases unmatched: 16. The V gene's germline CDR1 is SNHLY and CDR2 FYNNEI. The CDR3 loop spans 19 amino acids. CDR3: CASRSTSGFALGYQETQYF. The CDR3 coding sequence is TGTGCCAGCAGGTCGACTAGCGGGTTCGCTCTCGGGTACCAAGAGACCCAGTACTTC.

The genes are TRBV10-3 and TRBJ1-3, with a possible D match to TRBD1 (5 bases). Trimming cost V 2 bases and J 0 bases, with 11 bases left between them. This CDR3 spans 16 amino acids. Germline CDR1 is ENHRY and CDR2 is SYGVKD. The CDR3 nucleotides are TGTGCCATCAGTGAGAGGGGACTGCGCTCTGGAAACACCATATATTTT. This encodes CAISERGLRSGNTIYF.

This chain connects TRBV27 to TRBJ2-7, with 8 bases identical to TRBD1. Germline V lookup: CDR1 MNHEY, CDR2 SMNVEV (reference sequence). The V and J ends lost 8 bases and 0 bases, in that order; junction bases with no gene match: 9. The CDR3 loop spans 15 amino acids. The CDR3 nucleotides read TGTGCCAGCTGGAGAACCGGGACAGGCTCCTACGAGCAGTACTTC. Amino acid sequence: CASWRTGTGSYEQYF.

This clone was counted a single time. V and J are TRBV7-2 and TRBJ1-1; 7 bases match TRBD1. V lost 1 base, J lost 4 bases, and 3 bases stayed unmatched. Germline-derived CDR1 and CDR2 are SGHTA and FQGNSA. This CDR3 contains 14 residues. The chain's CDR3 is CASSLVGQTTEAFF. The CDR3 DNA reads TGTGCCAGCAGCTTAGTGGGACAGACCACTGAAGCTTTCTTT.

This clone was observed once. The chain uses TRBV2 and TRBJ2-2; 9 bases map to TRBD1. Looked up from germline, CDR1 is SNHLY and CDR2 is FYNNEI. V shed 6 bases, J shed 0 bases, and the junction held 8 bases outside the gene matches. This CDR3 comprises 17 residues. Here the CDR3 DNA reads TGTGCCAGCAGGGACAGGGGCTTAGCCTCGAACACCGGGGAGCTGTTTTTT. This codes for CASRDRGLASNTGELFF.

The chain is built from TRBV7-3 and TRBJ2-3; TRBD2 matches 9 bases. The CDR3 loop spans 15 amino acids. Germline trimming cut 3 bases from V and 2 bases from J; bases unmatched to any gene: 3. Germline V CDR1 and CDR2: SGHTA, FQGTGA. CDR3 region: CASSLTSGPTDTQYF. The CDR3 region has the DNA TGTGCCAGCAGCTTGACTAGCGGACCCACAGATACGCAGTATTTT.

The chain employs TRBV7-3 and TRBJ2-2; D is uncertain. Germline lookup yields CDR1 SGHTA and CDR2 FQGTGA. The CDR3 has 15 residues. V dropped 2 bases and J dropped 6 bases, with 13 bases sitting between them. The CDR3 here is CASSLGPLMAGELFF. The DNA for the CDR3 is TGTGCCAGCAGCTTAGGGCCCTTAATGGCCGGGGAGCTGTTTTTT.

DNA for the CDR3: TGTGCCAGCATGTCCGGCTCCTACAATGAGCAGTTCTTC. Its protein product is CASMSGSYNEQFF. This rearrangement joins TRBV6-1 to TRBJ2-1; D is unresolved. CDR1 is MNHNS and CDR2 is SASEGT in the germline V gene. The CDR3 covers 13 residues. Trimming pared 7 bases from V and 0 bases from J, leaving 7 bases between.

The CDR3 DNA follows: TGCGCCAGTCGACAGGGTGGGGGCACAGATACGCAGTATTTT. Protein sequence: CASRQGGGTDTQYF. The genes are TRBV5-1 and TRBJ2-3; 7 bases are shared with TRBD1. V was pared by 8 bases and J by 1 base, with 7 bases of the junction left unmatched. The germline V gene has CDR1 SGHRS and CDR2 YFSETQ. This CDR3 has 14 residues.

The chain links TRBV9 to TRBJ2-7; 10 bases are a match to TRBD1. The V gene end was trimmed by 0 bases and the J gene end by 6 bases; junction bases not matched to a gene: 9. CDR1 is SGDLS, CDR2 YYNGEE, per germline. The CDR3 is 16 amino acids. CDR3 loop: CASSVGYGTGVAEQYF. In DNA form, the CDR3 reads TGTGCCAGCAGCGTAGGATATGGGACAGGGGTCGCCGAGCAGTACTTC.

The chain links TRBV6-2 or TRBV6-3 to TRBJ2-1; 8 positions match TRBD2. Looked up from germline, CDR1 is MNHEY and CDR2 is SVGEGT. CDR3 length: 16 amino acids. V lost 0 bases and J lost 9; bases outside the gene matches: 10. CDR3 sequence (DNA): TGTGCCAGCAGTTACTCGCCGACTAGCGTGGCTAGTGAGCAGTTCTTC. Its protein is CASSYSPTSVASEQFF.

The chain carries TRBV30 and TRBJ2-3; TRBD2 matches 7 bases. The germline CDR1 and CDR2 sequences are GTSNPN and SVGIG (reference sequence). This CDR3 spans 13 amino acids. Unmatched junction bases numbered 6, after V lost 5 bases and J lost 4 bases. The CDR3 loop reads CAWLAEIADTQYF. The DNA of the CDR3 is TGTGCCTGGCTAGCGGAGATTGCAGATACGCAGTATTTT.

The chain has TRBV7-9 and TRBJ2-1; 11 bases fit TRBD1. This CDR3 comprises 18 residues. Trimming at V came to 4 bases and at J to 5 bases, leaving 13 bases not matched to a gene. The germline V gene has CDR1 SEHNR and CDR2 FQNEAQ (reference sequence). The CDR3 loop is CASSSRAGTGGKHNEQFF. DNA for the CDR3: TGTGCCAGCAGCTCCCGCGCCGGGACAGGGGGGAAACACAATGAGCAGTTCTTC.

J is TRBJ1-5 and V is TRBV7-8; the match to TRBD1 covers 9 bases. Trimming at V came to 1 base and at J to 7 bases, leaving 8 bases not matched to a gene. This CDR3 contains 16 residues. CDR1 is SGHVS and CDR2 is FQNEAQ in the germline V gene. DNA for the CDR3: TGTGCCAGCAGCTTAGGTGGGACAGGGAACGGGCAGCCCCAGCATTTT. Translation: CASSLGGTGNGQPQHF. Together with reference TRBV7-8 and TRBJ1-5, the CDR3 gives the full variable domain: GAGVSQSPRYKVAKRGQDVALRCDPISGHVSLFWYQQALGQGPEFLTYFQNEAQLDKSGLPSDRFFAERPEGSVSTLKIQRTQQEDSAVYLCASSLGGTGNGQPQHFGDGTRLSIL.

This clone was counted a few times. This chain joins TRBV9 and TRBJ1-2; D is perhaps TRBD1 (6 bases). The CDR3 contains 17 residues. Germline CDR1 is SGDLS and CDR2 is YYNGEE. The germline V and J ends were trimmed by 3 bases and 3 bases, with 21 bases remaining between them. CDR3 region: CASSGGLDRPSDYGYTF. The CDR3 DNA sequence: TGTGCCAGCAGCGGGGGCCTTGACAGGCCTTCAGACTATGGCTACACCTTC.

CDR3 sequence reads: CASSGGRDNSPLHF. CDR3 nucleotides: TGTGCCAGCAGCGGGGGGAGGGATAATTCACCCCTCCACTTT. The rearrangement uses TRBV2 and TRBJ1-6; possible D gene TRBD1, 5 bases. From germline, CDR1 is SNHLY and CDR2 FYNNEI. The CDR3 sequence is 14 residues long. Trimming stripped 6 bases from V and 5 bases from J, with 11 bases between.

This clone came up a few times. The V call is TRBV24-1, the J call TRBJ2-2; TRBD1 agrees at 8 bases. CDR1 and CDR2 (germline): KGHDR, SFDVKD. This CDR3 has 15 amino acids. V lost 1 base to trimming and J lost 3 bases; unmatched junction nucleotides: 0. The CDR3 is CATSDLQGDTGELFF. The CDR3 coding sequence is TGTGCCACCAGTGATTTACAGGGGGACACCGGGGAGCTGTTTTTT.